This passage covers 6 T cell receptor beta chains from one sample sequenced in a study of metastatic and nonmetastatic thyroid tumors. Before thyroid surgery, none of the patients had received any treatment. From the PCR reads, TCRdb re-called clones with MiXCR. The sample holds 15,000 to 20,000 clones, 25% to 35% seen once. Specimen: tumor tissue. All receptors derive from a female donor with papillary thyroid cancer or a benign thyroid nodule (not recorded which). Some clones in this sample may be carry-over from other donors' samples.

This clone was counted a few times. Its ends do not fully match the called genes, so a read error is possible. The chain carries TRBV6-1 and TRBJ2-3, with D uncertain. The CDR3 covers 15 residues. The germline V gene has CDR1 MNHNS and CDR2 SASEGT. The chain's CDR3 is CASTSRITATYTQYF. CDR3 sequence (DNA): TGTGCCAGCACATCCAGGATCACCGCCACATATACGCAGTATTTT.

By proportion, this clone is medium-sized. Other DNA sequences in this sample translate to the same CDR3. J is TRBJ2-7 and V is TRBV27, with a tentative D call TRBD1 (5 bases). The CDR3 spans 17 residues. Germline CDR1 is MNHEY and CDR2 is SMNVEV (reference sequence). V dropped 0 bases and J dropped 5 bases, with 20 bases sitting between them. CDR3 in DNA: TGTGCCAGCAGTTTATCACCCCCAGGCAGGGTTAAGGACGAGCAGTACTTC. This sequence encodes CASSLSPPGRVKDEQYF.

In nucleotides, the CDR3 is TGTGCCAGCAGCGCACCCCCCACAGGGGAAGATACGCAGTATTTT. Translation: CASSAPPTGEDTQYF. The J gene is TRBJ2-3, the V gene TRBV7-3, with 7 nucleotides matching TRBD1. V lost 5 bases to trimming and J lost 5 bases; unmatched junction nucleotides: 10. CDR1 and CDR2 (germline): SGHTA, FQGTGA. This CDR3 region has 15 residues.

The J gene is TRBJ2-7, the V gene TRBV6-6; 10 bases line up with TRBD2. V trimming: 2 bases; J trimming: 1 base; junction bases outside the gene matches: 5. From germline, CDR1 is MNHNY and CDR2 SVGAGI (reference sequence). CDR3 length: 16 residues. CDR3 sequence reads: CASSYAPGLASYEQYF. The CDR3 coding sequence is TGTGCCAGCAGTTACGCACCGGGACTAGCGTCCTACGAGCAGTACTTC.

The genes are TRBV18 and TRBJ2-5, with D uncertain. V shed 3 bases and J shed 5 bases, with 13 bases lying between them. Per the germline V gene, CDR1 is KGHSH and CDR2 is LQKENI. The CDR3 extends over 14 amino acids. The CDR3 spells CASSPETVRETQYF. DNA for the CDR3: TGTGCCAGCTCACCCGAGACGGTTAGGGAGACCCAGTACTTC.

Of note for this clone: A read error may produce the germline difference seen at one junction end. Here the CDR3 DNA reads TGCAGTGCTAGAGATCCGACAAACCCCATAGATACTCAGTATTTT. Protein product: CSARDPTNPIDTQYF. The rearrangement joins TRBV20-1 to TRBJ2-3; D remains unclear. The CDR3 spans 15 residues. Germline V gene sequence: CDR1 DFQATT, CDR2 SNEGSKA (reference sequence).